The T cell receptor beta chain under discussion was sequenced for a study of blood T cell repertoires in COVID-19. The wider study: Acute-phase and convalescent COVID-19 samples originated in the United States, Italy and Spain.

Deletions cut 4 bases from V and 5 bases from J, with 18 bases between. Germline V gene lookup returns CDR1 SGHRS and CDR2 YFSETQ. This CDR3 has 15 amino acids. Authors' processing steps: Amplification with reference gene primers provided the estimates of nucleated cell counts. Profiled with immunoSEQ multiplex PCR; TCRdb holds only in-frame clones, not every one. The V and J calls and clone size come from that table; D and trimming were worked out from the DNA. Of around 200,000 clones listed, approximately 87% are singletons. The chain links TRBV5-1 to TRBJ1-2, with D tentatively TRBD1 (5 bases). This TCR was sampled from a woman aged 60 to 75 with COVID-19, enrolled during active disease. The sample taken for sequencing was peripheral blood. Here the CDR3 DNA reads TGCGCCAGCAGCGCGGGGGGACGGTTCCTGTATGGCTACACCTTC. It is translated as CASSAGGRFLYGYTF.